Listed below are T cell receptor beta chains from one sample, sequenced in a study of blood T cell repertoires in COVID-19. TCRdb keeps only in-frame clones here, not all; method: immunoSEQ multiplex PCR. The sample records tens of thousands of clones, 65% to 80% being singletons. Material for sequencing was peripheral blood. These receptors were obtained from a man younger than 40 with COVID-19, enrolled during active disease. Each CDR3 is given with its conserved first and last residue. A D gene is named only where the DNA matches it firmly. Where a row states a size, it is once, few, many or the class of an expanded clone; other rows omit it.

j_gene: TRBJ2-7
d_gene: TRBD1
v_gene: TRBV28
abundance: NA
CDR3nt: TGTGCCAGCAGAAGGGACAGGGGCCACGAGCAGTACTTC
CDR3aa: CASRRDRGHEQYF

j_gene: TRBJ2-5
d_gene: NA
v_gene: TRBV15
abundance: NA
CDR3nt: TGTGCCACCAGCAGAGGCGAGGCGCGGGGTCGGGAGACCCAGTACTTC
CDR3aa: CATSRGEARGRETQYF

j_gene: TRBJ1-1
d_gene: TRBD1
v_gene: TRBV6-5
abundance: NA
CDR3nt: TGTGCCAGCAGGACAGGGGGAAACACTGAAGCTTTCTTT
CDR3aa: CASRTGGNTEAFF

j_gene: TRBJ2-7
d_gene: NA
v_gene: TRBV27
abundance: NA
CDR3nt: TGTGCCAGCAGTACCCAAGGGGGATGGTTTGTCGAGCAGTACTTC
CDR3aa: CASSTQGGWFVEQYF

j_gene: TRBJ2-3
d_gene: TRBD2
v_gene: TRBV30
abundance: NA
CDR3nt: TGTGCCTGGAGCTCCGGCCGCGGGGGGACTAGCACAGATACGCAGTATTTT
CDR3aa: CAWSSGRGGTSTDTQYF

j_gene: TRBJ1-4
d_gene: TRBD1
v_gene: TRBV28
abundance: NA
CDR3nt: TGTGCCAGCAGTGATTCTTTGCCGGGACAGGGGATTGAAAAACTGTTTTTT
CDR3aa: CASSDSLPGQGIEKLFF

j_gene: TRBJ1-6
d_gene: NA
v_gene: TRBV3-1/TRBV3-2
abundance: few
CDR3nt: TGTGCCAGCAGCCCTCGACACGACTATAATTCACCCCTCCACTTT
CDR3aa: CASSPRHDYNSPLHF

j_gene: TRBJ2-7
d_gene: TRBD1
v_gene: TRBV18
abundance: NA
CDR3nt: TGTGCCGCCTCAACAGGGACAGGGAGGAACGAGCAGTACTTC
CDR3aa: CAASTGTGRNEQYF

j_gene: TRBJ2-5
d_gene: NA
v_gene: TRBV7-6
abundance: NA
CDR3nt: TGTGCCAGCAGCTTAGGAACTTACTACCAAGAGACCCAGTACTTC
CDR3aa: CASSLGTYYQETQYF

j_gene: TRBJ1-2
d_gene: NA
v_gene: TRBV2
abundance: NA
CDR3nt: TGTGCCAGCATTGAGGACAGTTTTAACTATGGCTACACCTTC
CDR3aa: CASIEDSFNYGYTF

j_gene: TRBJ1-3
d_gene: NA
v_gene: TRBV6-1
abundance: NA
CDR3nt: TGTGCCAGCAGTGAACCAGACTCTGGAAACACCATATATTTT
CDR3aa: CASSEPDSGNTIYF

j_gene: TRBJ1-6
d_gene: NA
v_gene: TRBV6-1
abundance: NA
CDR3nt: TGTGCCAGCAGTGAAGCGGGGGCCTACTCCTATAATTCACCCCTCCACTTT
CDR3aa: CASSEAGAYSYNSPLHF

j_gene: TRBJ2-2
d_gene: TRBD1
v_gene: TRBV11-2
abundance: NA
CDR3nt: TGTGCCAGCAGCTTAATCCGGACGGGACAGACGAACACCGGGGAGCTGTTTTTT
CDR3aa: CASSLIRTGQTNTGELFF

j_gene: TRBJ1-4
d_gene: TRBD1
v_gene: TRBV4-2
abundance: NA
CDR3nt: TGTGCCAGCAGCCAAACCGGGGACAGGGCTGAAAAACTGTTTTTT
CDR3aa: CASSQTGDRAEKLFF

j_gene: TRBJ2-7
d_gene: NA
v_gene: TRBV6-5
abundance: NA
CDR3nt: TGTGCCAGCAGGGACAGTTATAACTCCTACGAGCAGTACTTC
CDR3aa: CASRDSYNSYEQYF

j_gene: TRBJ1-1
d_gene: NA
v_gene: TRBV7-2
abundance: NA
CDR3nt: TGTGCCAGCAGCTTAGTTAAGGGGAATGAAGCTTTCTTT
CDR3aa: CASSLVKGNEAFF

j_gene: TRBJ2-2
d_gene: TRBD2
v_gene: TRBV6-4
abundance: NA
CDR3nt: TGTGCCAGCAGTGACTCGGCCAGCGGGGAGACCGGGGAGCTGTTTTTT
CDR3aa: CASSDSASGETGELFF

j_gene: TRBJ2-2
d_gene: TRBD2
v_gene: TRBV28
abundance: NA
CDR3nt: TGTGCCAGCAGTTTAAGCCAGCGGGAGAACACCGGGGAGCTGTTTTTT
CDR3aa: CASSLSQRENTGELFF

j_gene: TRBJ2-5
d_gene: TRBD2
v_gene: TRBV6-1
abundance: NA
CDR3nt: TGTGCCAGCAGTGAAGCGAGCTGGGGGGGACAAGAGACCCAGTACTTC
CDR3aa: CASSEASWGGQETQYF

j_gene: TRBJ2-1
d_gene: TRBD2
v_gene: TRBV28
abundance: once
CDR3nt: TGTGCCAGCAGAATGTTCGACCGCCTCGGACTAGCGGGGTACAATGAGCAGTTCTTC
CDR3aa: CASRMFDRLGLAGYNEQFF

j_gene: TRBJ2-7
d_gene: NA
v_gene: TRBV7-2
abundance: NA
CDR3nt: TGTGCCAGCAGCTTAGCGGTCGGCAGGGGCTCCTACGAGCAGTACTTC
CDR3aa: CASSLAVGRGSYEQYF